These 14 T cell receptor beta chains share one sample of origin, sequenced in a study of T cells in tuberculosis. The protocol was immunoSEQ multiplex PCR, while the TCRdb copy is restricted to in-frame clones and leaves out a portion. Of under 40,000 clones in the sample, roughly 93% are singletons; the top ten hold roughly 7.2%. The specimen was PBMCs. The receptors come from a donor aged 10-35 years with latent tuberculosis or without tuberculosis infection.

The rearrangement joins TRBV19 to TRBJ1-2; a weak D match, TRBD1 (5 bases). Germline V lookup: CDR1 LNHDA, CDR2 SQIVND (reference sequence). The ends were cut back, 1 base at V and 5 bases at J, with 11 bases in the middle. CDR3 length equals 14 residues. For the CDR3, the DNA is TGTGCCAGTAGTATAGGACAGAGCTATTATGGCTACACCTTC. It codes for CASSIGQSYYGYTF.

This clone was observed once. The CDR3 sequence: CASSHLAGDNEQFF. The CDR3 DNA sequence: TGTGCCAGCAGTCATTTAGCGGGGGACAATGAGCAGTTCTTC. The chain carries TRBV11-2 and TRBJ2-1; 9 bases map to TRBD2. Per germline, CDR1 SGHAT and CDR2 FQNNGV. Germline trimming cut 6 bases from V and 5 bases from J; bases unmatched to any gene: 5. The CDR3 consists of 14 residues.

This rearrangement joins TRBV5-4 to TRBJ1-2; TRBD1 agrees at 9 bases. This CDR3 spans 13 amino acids. J was trimmed by 7 bases and V by 2 bases; bases with no gene match: 3. Germline V gene sequence: CDR1 SGHNT, CDR2 YYREEE (reference sequence). CDR3 nucleotide sequence: TGTGCCAGCAGCTTTGGACAGGGGATTGGCTACACCTTC. The encoded protein is CASSFGQGIGYTF.

This clone counts as medium-sized. The rearrangement joins TRBV19 to TRBJ2-5; D might be TRBD1 (6 bases). CDR3 length equals 14 residues. Germline CDR1 reads LNHDA; CDR2 reads SQIVND (reference sequence). V was clipped by 5 bases and J by 2 bases, with 12 bases between them. The CDR3 nucleotides are TGTGCCAGTAGTCAGGGGAGAAAGCAAGAGACCCAGTACTTC. Its protein product is CASSQGRKQETQYF. Full variable domain (remainder filled in from reference TRBV19 and TRBJ2-5): DGGITQSPKYLFRKEGQNVTLSCEQNLNHDAMYWYRQDPGQGLRLIYYSQIVNDFQKGDIAEGYSVSREKKESFPLTVTSAQKNPTAFYLCASSQGRKQETQYFGPGTRLLVL.

V and J are TRBV9 and TRBJ2-7; 8 positions match TRBD1. CDR1 and CDR2 from the germline V gene are SGDLS and YYNGEE. This CDR3 spans 14 amino acids. V was clipped by 0 bases and J by 5 bases; unmatched bases: 4. In DNA form, the CDR3 reads TGTGCCAGCAGCGTAGAGGGCAGGGGGCACGAGCAGTACTTC. Its translation: CASSVEGRGHEQYF.

The chain links TRBV19 to TRBJ1-2; 11 bases match TRBD1. The CDR3 loop spans 15 amino acids. Germline V gives CDR1 LNHDA, CDR2 SQIVND (reference sequence). Trimming cost V 7 bases and J 2 bases; bases outside gene matches: 6. CDR3 region: CASTWDRGTNYGYTF. CDR3 DNA: TGTGCCAGTACTTGGGACAGGGGGACAAACTATGGCTACACCTTC.

V is TRBV30 and J is TRBJ2-7, with D possibly being TRBD2 (6 bases). V lost 1 base to trimming and J lost 2 bases, with 12 bases between them. CDR1 is GTSNPN, CDR2 SVGIG, per germline (reference sequence). The CDR3 runs 14 residues. CDR3 loop: CAWSEGGGPYEQYF. The CDR3 nucleotides read TGTGCCTGGAGTGAGGGAGGCGGCCCCTACGAGCAGTACTTC.

J is TRBJ1-1 and V is TRBV2; D is unresolved. Trimming left V 4 bases short and J 10 bases short, with 13 bases between. The CDR3 runs 12 residues. CDR1 is SNHLY, CDR2 FYNNEI, per germline. CDR3 region: CASSVERSGAFF. CDR3 bases: TGTGCCAGCAGTGTAGAGCGGTCCGGAGCTTTCTTT.

V gene TRBV6-5 combines with J gene TRBJ2-7; 9 bases are a match to TRBD1. With 6 bases clipped from V and 0 bases from J, the junction kept 3 bases outside the gene matches. Germline lookup yields CDR1 MNHEY and CDR2 SVGAGI. The CDR3 is 14 amino acids. CDR3 in amino acids: CASREDRGSYEQYF. In DNA form, the CDR3 reads TGTGCCAGCAGAGAGGACAGGGGCTCCTACGAGCAGTACTTC.

The V and J genes are TRBV7-3 and TRBJ2-1; TRBD2 agrees at 7 bases. Germline V lookup: CDR1 SGHTA, CDR2 FQGTGA. The CDR3 totals 14 residues. J gave up 4 bases and V 6 bases, and 6 bases lay outside the gene matches. The CDR3 loop is CASSNGREYNEQFF. As DNA, the CDR3 is TGTGCCAGCAGTAATGGGAGGGAATACAATGAGCAGTTCTTC.

The V call is TRBV5-1, the J call TRBJ2-7, with 7 bases fitting TRBD1. CDR3 size: 13 residues. Losses at the gene ends were 4 bases for V and 3 bases for J; bases not matched to a gene: 4. The V gene's germline CDR1 is SGHRS and CDR2 YFSETQ. Here the CDR3 DNA reads TGCGCCAGCAGCCTCTCAGGGGGCTACGAGCAGTACTTC. It codes for CASSLSGGYEQYF.

The V and J genes are TRBV11-2 and TRBJ2-1; D may be TRBD2 (5 bases). This CDR3 region has 14 residues. Germline CDR1 is SGHAT and CDR2 is FQNNGV. V lost 5 bases and J lost 1, with 9 bases in between. For the CDR3, the DNA is TGTGCCAGCAGCGGTGCGGGTTCCTACAATGAGCAGTTCTTC. Protein: CASSGAGSYNEQFF. Full variable domain (remainder filled in from reference TRBV11-2 and TRBJ2-1): EAGVAQSPRYKIIEKRQSVAFWCNPISGHATLYWYQQILGQGPKLLIQFQNNGVVDDSQLPKDRFSAERLKGVDSTLKIQPAKLEDSAVYLCASSGAGSYNEQFFGPGTRLTVL.

This clone was seen a single time. The chain combines TRBV2 with TRBJ2-4, with 10 bases identical to TRBD2. Looked up from germline, CDR1 is SNHLY and CDR2 is FYNNEI. CDR3 length: 15 residues. V was clipped by 7 bases and J by 7 bases; unmatched bases: 10. CDR3 nucleotides: TGTGCCAGCAAGAGGAGCGGGGGGGCTTGGAACATTCAGTACTTC. It encodes CASKRSGGAWNIQYF.

V and J are TRBV7-6 and TRBJ1-2; perhaps TRBD1 as D (6 bases). Between the trimmed V and J ends, which lost 1 base and 3 bases, there was a span of 9 bases. The CDR3 sequence is 14 residues long. Germline loops: CDR1 SGHVS, CDR2 FNYEAQ. DNA for the CDR3: TGTGCCAGCAGCTTAGAGCCAGGGGACTATGGCTACACCTTC. Its protein is CASSLEPGDYGYTF.